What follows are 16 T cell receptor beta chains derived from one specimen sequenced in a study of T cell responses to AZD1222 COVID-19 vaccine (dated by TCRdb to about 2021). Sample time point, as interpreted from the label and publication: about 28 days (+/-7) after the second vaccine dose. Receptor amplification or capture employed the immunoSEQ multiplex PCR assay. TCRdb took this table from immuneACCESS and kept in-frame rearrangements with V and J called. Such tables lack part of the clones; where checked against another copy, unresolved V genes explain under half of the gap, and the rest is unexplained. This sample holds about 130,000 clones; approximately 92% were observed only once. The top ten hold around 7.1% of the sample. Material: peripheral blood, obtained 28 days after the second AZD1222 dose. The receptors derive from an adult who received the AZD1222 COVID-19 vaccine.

CDR3 sequence (DNA): TGCAGCGCCGAAAGCCCCGGGACAGGGAAGGCTCTGGAGACCCAGTACTTC. Protein product: CSAESPGTGKALETQYF. The rearrangement links TRBV29-1 to TRBJ2-5; the match to TRBD1 covers 9 bases. V dropped 7 bases and J dropped 5; count of bases not matched to a gene: 20. CDR1 and CDR2 (germline): SQVTM, ANQGSEA. The CDR3 is 17 residues long.

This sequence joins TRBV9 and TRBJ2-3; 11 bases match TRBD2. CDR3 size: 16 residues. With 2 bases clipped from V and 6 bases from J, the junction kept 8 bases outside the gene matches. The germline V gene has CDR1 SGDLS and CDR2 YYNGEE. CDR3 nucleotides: TGTGCCAGCAGCGTTGGAACTAGCGGGGGTGGGGATACGCAGTATTTT. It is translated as CASSVGTSGGGDTQYF.

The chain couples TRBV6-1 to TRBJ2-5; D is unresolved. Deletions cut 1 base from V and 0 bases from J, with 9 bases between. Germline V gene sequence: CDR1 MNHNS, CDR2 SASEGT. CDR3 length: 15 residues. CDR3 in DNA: TGTGCCAGCAGTGAAGAGACTTTGTACCAAGAGACCCAGTACTTC. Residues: CASSEETLYQETQYF.

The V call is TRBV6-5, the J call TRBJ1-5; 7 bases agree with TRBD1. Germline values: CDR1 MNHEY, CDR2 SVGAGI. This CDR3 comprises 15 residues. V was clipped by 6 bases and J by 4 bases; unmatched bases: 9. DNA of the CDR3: TGTGCCAGCAGAGGGGCAGGGGGATTGAATCAGCCCCAGCATTTT. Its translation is CASRGAGGLNQPQHF.

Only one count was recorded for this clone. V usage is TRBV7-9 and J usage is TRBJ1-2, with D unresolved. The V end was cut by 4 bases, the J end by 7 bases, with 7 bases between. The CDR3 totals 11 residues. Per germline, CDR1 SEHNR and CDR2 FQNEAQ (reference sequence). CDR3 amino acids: CASSSLGGYTF. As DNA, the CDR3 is TGTGCCAGCAGCTCACTGGGTGGCTACACCTTC. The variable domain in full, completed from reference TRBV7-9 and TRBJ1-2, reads DTGVSQNPRHKITKRGQNVTFRCDPISEHNRLYWYRQTLGQGPEFLTYFQNEAQLEKSRLLSDRFSAERPKGSFSTLEIQRTEQGDSAMYLCASSSLGGYTFGSGTRLTVV.

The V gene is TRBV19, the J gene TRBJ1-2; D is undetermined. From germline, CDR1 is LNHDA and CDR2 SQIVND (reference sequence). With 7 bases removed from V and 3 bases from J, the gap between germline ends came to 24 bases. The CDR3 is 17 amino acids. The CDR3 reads CASIPAAGSGVDYGYTF. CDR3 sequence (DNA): TGTGCCAGTATTCCTGCTGCGGGGAGCGGGGTAGACTATGGCTACACCTTC.

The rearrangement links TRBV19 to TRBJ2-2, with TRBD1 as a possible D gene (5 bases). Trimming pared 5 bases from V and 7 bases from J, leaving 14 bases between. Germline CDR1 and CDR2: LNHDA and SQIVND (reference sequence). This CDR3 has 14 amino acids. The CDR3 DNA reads TGTGCCAGTAGTGGCGGACACAGAGGCGGGGAGCTGTTTTTT. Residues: CASSGGHRGGELFF.

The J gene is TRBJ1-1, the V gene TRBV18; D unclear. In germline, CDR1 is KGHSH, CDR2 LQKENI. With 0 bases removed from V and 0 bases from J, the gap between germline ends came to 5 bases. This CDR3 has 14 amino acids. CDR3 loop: CASSPPQLNTEAFF. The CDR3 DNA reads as TGTGCCAGCTCACCACCACAATTGAACACTGAAGCTTTCTTT.

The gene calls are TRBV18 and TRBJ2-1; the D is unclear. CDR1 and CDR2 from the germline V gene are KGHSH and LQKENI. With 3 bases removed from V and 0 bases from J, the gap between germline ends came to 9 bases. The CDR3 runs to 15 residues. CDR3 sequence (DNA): TGTGCCAGCTCACCGGAGTCGAGCTCCTACAATGAGCAGTTCTTC. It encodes CASSPESSSYNEQFF.

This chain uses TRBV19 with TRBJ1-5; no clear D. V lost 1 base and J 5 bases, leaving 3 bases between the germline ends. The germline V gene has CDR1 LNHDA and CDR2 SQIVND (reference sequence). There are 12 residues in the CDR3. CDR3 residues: CASSIGDQPQHF. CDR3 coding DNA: TGTGCCAGTAGTATAGGAGATCAGCCCCAGCATTTT.

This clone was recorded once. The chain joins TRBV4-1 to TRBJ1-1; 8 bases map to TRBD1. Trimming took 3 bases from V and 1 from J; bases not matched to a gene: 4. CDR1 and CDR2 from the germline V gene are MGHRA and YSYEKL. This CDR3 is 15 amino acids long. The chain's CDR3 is CASSQRTGWNTEAFF. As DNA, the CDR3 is TGCGCCAGCAGCCAGAGGACAGGGTGGAACACTGAAGCTTTCTTT.

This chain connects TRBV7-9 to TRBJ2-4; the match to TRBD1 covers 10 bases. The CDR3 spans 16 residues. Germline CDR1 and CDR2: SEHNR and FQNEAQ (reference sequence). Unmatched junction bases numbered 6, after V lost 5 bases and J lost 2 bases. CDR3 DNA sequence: TGTGCCAGCAGCACCTGGACAGGGGGTACCAAAAACATTCAGTACTTC. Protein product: CASSTWTGGTKNIQYF. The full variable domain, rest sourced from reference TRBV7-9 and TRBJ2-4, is DTGVSQNPRHKITKRGQNVTFRCDPISEHNRLYWYRQTLGQGPEFLTYFQNEAQLEKSRLLSDRFSAERPKGSFSTLEIQRTEQGDSAMYLCASSTWTGGTKNIQYFGAGTRLSVL.

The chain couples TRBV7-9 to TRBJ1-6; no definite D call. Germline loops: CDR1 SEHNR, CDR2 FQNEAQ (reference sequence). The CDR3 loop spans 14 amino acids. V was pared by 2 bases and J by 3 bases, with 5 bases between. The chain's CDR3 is CASSLRDYNSPLHF. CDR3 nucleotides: TGTGCCAGCAGCTTAAGGGACTATAATTCACCCCTCCACTTT.

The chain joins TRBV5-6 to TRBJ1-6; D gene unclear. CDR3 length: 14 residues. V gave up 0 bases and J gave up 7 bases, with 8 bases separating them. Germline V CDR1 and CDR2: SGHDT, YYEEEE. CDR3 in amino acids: CASSLVAVNSPLHF. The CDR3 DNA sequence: TGTGCCAGCAGCTTGGTGGCGGTGAATTCACCCCTCCACTTT.

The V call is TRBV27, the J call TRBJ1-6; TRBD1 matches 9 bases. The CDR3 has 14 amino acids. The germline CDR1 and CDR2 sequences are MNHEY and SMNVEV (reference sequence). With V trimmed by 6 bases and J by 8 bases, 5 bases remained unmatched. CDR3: CASRTGTGYSPLHF. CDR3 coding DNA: TGTGCCAGCAGGACCGGGACAGGGTATTCACCCCTCCACTTT.

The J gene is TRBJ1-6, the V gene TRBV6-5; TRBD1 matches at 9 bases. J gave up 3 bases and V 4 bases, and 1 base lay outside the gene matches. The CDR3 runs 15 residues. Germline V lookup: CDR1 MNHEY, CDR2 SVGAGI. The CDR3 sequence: CASSSGQGYNSPLHF. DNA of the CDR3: TGTGCCAGCAGTTCGGGACAGGGCTATAATTCACCCCTCCACTTT.